Listed here is a single TCR beta chain. Its antigen is currently not known. Base-call qualities are not available, and no considerably larger clone is one nucleotide away. This specimen comes from a study of blood T cell repertoires in COVID-19 (TCRdb year 2020). Regarding the research as a whole: Collaborator samples came from the United States, Italy and Spain and covered acute and convalescent phases of COVID-19. The material from the prospective study consisted of cDNA or gDNA derived from T cells, B-cell-depleted T cells, or PBMCs. Deeply sampled blood TCRbeta repertoires from subjects exposed to, actively infected with, or recovered from COVID-19 were included in the dataset. The repertoires were made available in a free public database intended to serve as a resource for research on the immune response to SARS-CoV-2. Samples were obtained from the ongoing ImmuneRACE study (first 160 participants) and from about 1,300 subjects provided by 6 global collaborators. Nearly every sample came with metadata listing a de-identified subject ID, COVID-19 status, age in years and sex. Where available, HLA class I and class II types were obtained from metadata supplied by the sample provider rather than from assay-based typing.

At the junction V is shortened by 4 bases and J by 3 bases; bases outside the gene matches: 11. The CDR3 runs 17 amino acids, cysteine and phenylalanine included. The sequence is cut down to CDR3 DNA, 51 bases in frame from base 1. As encoded in the germline V gene, CDR1 is LGHNA while CDR2 is YNFKEQ. General conclusions and limits of the study: The amount of clinical and demographic metadata varied by source and participant and was provided uncurated.

Participants in the prospective study were aged about 18 to 89 years, lived in over 20 United States geographic areas, and enrolled through a virtual design. In the prospective study, cohorts were assigned on the basis of participant-reported clinical history obtained from a screening survey and a study questionnaire. Recovered participants in ImmuneRACE Cohort 3 were defined as having two consecutive negative NP/OP PCR tests, clearance from a healthcare professional, or resolution of symptoms. In the prospective study, whole blood, serum and a nasopharyngeal or oropharyngeal swab were collected from each participant by mobile phlebotomists. Prospective study participants could optionally give additional blood draws and questionnaires over an approximately two-month period. Before DNA extraction, blood samples from the prospective study were shipped at room temperature or frozen. TCRbeta CDR3 regions were amplified from genomic DNA by means of the immunoSEQ Assay, a bias-controlled multiplex PCR. As for the original processing: Within the assay, amplification of reference gene primers was used to estimate how many nucleated cells each sample contained. To quantify the absolute abundance of each unique TCRbeta CDR3 rearrangement, sequence reads were collapsed and filtered. For each sample, productive Simpson clonality was calculated by taking the square root of Simpson's diversity index across productive rearrangements. In TCRdb, the immuneACCESS table is reduced to in-frame sequences with V and J assigned. These tables do not hold every clone; where another copy was compared, an unresolved V gene accounts for under half, and the others remain unexplained. V, J and clone size derive from that table, while D and trimming were established from the DNA sequence. This sample is represented by roughly 250,000 clones; about 88% of them were singletons. Together, the top ten hold about 1.5% of the sample.

Sequencing input: PBMCs or T cells enriched from blood (not recorded which). Recombination connected TRBV4-2 to TRBJ1-2; 10 central nucleotides agree with TRBD1. This TCR came from a woman in her fifties or sixties who had recovered from COVID-19. The nucleotides read TGTGCCAGCAGCCCCCGACAGGGGGCTGGATATGACTATGGCTACACCTTC. This is translated as CASSPRQGAGYDYGYTF.